The rows below give T cell receptor beta chains drawn from one sample of a study of blood T cell repertoires in COVID-19. The data were produced by immunoSEQ multiplex PCR, yet TCRdb's version contains in-frame clones alone and is incomplete. The repertoire includes 300,000 to 450,000 clones, 81% of them detected once, and more than 0.95% sits in the top ten. Input material: peripheral blood. The source of these receptors is a human donor with acute or convalescent COVID-19. The donor label of this sample is uncertain. The CDR3 runs from the conserved cysteine through the conserved F or W. A D gene is named only where the DNA matches it firmly. Only some rows state a clone size, as once, few, many or a class for expanded clones.

j_call clone_size v_call d_call cdr3_aa cdr3_nt
TRBJ2-7 . TRBV19 . CASSMAGATYEQYF TGTGCCAGTAGTATGGCGGGGGCGACCTACGAGCAGTACTTC
TRBJ2-7 . TRBV10-1 TRBD1 CASSLTGDEQYF TGCGCCAGCAGTCTAACAGGGGACGAGCAGTACTTC
TRBJ2-5 . TRBV7-8 . CASSNQRLTQETQYF TGTGCCAGCAGCAATCAGAGACTTACCCAAGAGACCCAGTACTTC
TRBJ1-1 . TRBV7-9 . CASSPNSGYEAFF TGTGCCAGCAGCCCAAATAGCGGGTATGAAGCTTTCTTT
TRBJ1-5 . TRBV19 TRBD1 CASSMWPDRVTSNQPQHF TGTGCCAGTAGTATGTGGCCAGACAGGGTTACTAGCAATCAGCCCCAGCATTTT
TRBJ2-1 . TRBV11-2 . CASSPLRNEQFF TGTGCCAGCAGCCCCCTTCGCAATGAGCAGTTCTTC
TRBJ1-1 . TRBV5-1 . CASSLEGMANTEAFF TGCGCCAGCAGCTTGGAGGGGATGGCGAACACTGAAGCTTTCTTT
TRBJ2-3 once TRBV3-1/TRBV3-2 TRBD2 CASSQQLAGSLDTQYF TGTGCCAGCAGCCAACAACTAGCGGGGTCGTTAGATACGCAGTATTTT
TRBJ2-3 . TRBV28 . CASSPRFADTQYF TGTGCCAGCAGTCCCAGGTTCGCAGATACGCAGTATTTT
TRBJ1-4 few TRBV18 TRBD1 CASSPRQGVDEKLFF TGTGCCAGCTCACCCCGACAGGGGGTTGATGAAAAACTGTTTTTT
TRBJ1-1 . TRBV10-2 . CASSERWASKEAFF TGCGCCAGCAGTGAGAGGTGGGCGTCTAAGGAAGCTTTCTTT
TRBJ1-3 . TRBV28 . CASRTTGSGNTIYF TGTGCCAGCAGAACAACAGGGTCTGGAAACACCATATATTTT
TRBJ2-3 . TRBV10-2 . CASWAGTQYF TGCGCCAGCTGGGCGGGTACGCAGTATTTT
TRBJ1-5 many TRBV30 . CAWNAGANQPQHF TGTGCCTGGAACGCAGGGGCCAATCAGCCCCAGCATTTT
TRBJ2-7 few TRBV28 . CASKGYFAYF TGTGCCTCCAAGGGGTATTTCGCGTACTTC
TRBJ2-5 once TRBV10-1 . CASSSATQETQYF TGCGCCAGCAGTAGTGCGACTCAAGAGACCCAGTACTTC
TRBJ1-1 . TRBV5-4 . CASSSQQAANTEAFF TGTGCCAGCAGCTCACAACAGGCCGCGAACACTGAAGCTTTCTTT
TRBJ2-5 . TRBV3-1/TRBV3-2 . CASSQGFLSGETQYF TGTGCCAGCAGCCAAGGGTTCCTTTCAGGGGAGACCCAGTACTTC
TRBJ2-3 . TRBV5-1 . CASRLLGPSTDTQYF TGCGCCAGCCGCCTTTTGGGGCCGAGCACAGATACGCAGTATTTT
TRBJ1-1 . TRBV6-5 TRBD1 CASSLDRSTEAFF TGTGCCAGCAGTCTGGACAGGAGCACTGAAGCTTTCTTT
TRBJ2-5 . TRBV6-1 TRBD1 CASSWGDREEGQYF TGTGCCAGCAGCTGGGGAGACAGGGAAGAAGGCCAGTACTTC
TRBJ2-5 . TRBV6-1 TRBD2 CASSEITSGRETQYF TGTGCCAGCAGTGAAATTACTAGCGGGAGGGAGACCCAGTACTTC
TRBJ2-7 . TRBV12-1 . CASSFGVRPFYEQYF TGTGCCAGCAGCTTCGGGGTGAGGCCCTTCTACGAGCAGTACTTC
TRBJ2-7 few TRBV3-1/TRBV3-2 TRBD2 CASRRTSGGTAYEQYF TGTGCCAGCAGAAGGACTAGCGGGGGGACGGCCTACGAGCAGTACTTC
TRBJ2-5 once TRBV28 . CATHEGTETQYF TGTGCCACCCACGAGGGTACGGAGACCCAGTACTTC
TRBJ2-7 . TRBV5-6 . CASSFLETETYEQYF TGTGCCAGCAGCTTCTTAGAGACGGAGACCTACGAGCAGTACTTC
TRBJ2-3 . TRBV7-8 . CASRGERLSTDTQYF TGTGCCAGCAGAGGAGAGCGACTAAGCACAGATACGCAGTATTTT
TRBJ2-7 many TRBV20-1 . CSARMVSEQYF TGCAGTGCTAGAATGGTGAGCGAGCAGTACTTC
TRBJ1-1 . TRBV28 . CASRVINAGNTEAFF TGTGCCAGCCGGGTGATTAACGCGGGGAACACTGAAGCTTTCTTT
TRBJ2-1 . TRBV28 TRBD2 CASSSPSGRAYEQFF TGTGCCAGCAGTTCCCCAAGCGGGAGGGCCTATGAGCAGTTCTTC